This T cell receptor (beta chain) derives from a study of CD8+ T cells in alopecia areata. For the study at large: Treated patients swallowed 5 to 10 mg of oral tofacitinib twice daily. Findings and limits, study-wide: Only a single nonresponder existed, so baseline CD8+ expansion links stay unclear.

The authors extracted RNA and reverse transcribed it into cDNA as the sequencing template. Profiling relied on immunoSEQ multiplex PCR, and the TCRdb table lists in-frame clones only, not all of them. The table records about 210,000 clones, 50% to 75% of them present only once. Of note for this clone: Its antigen is undetermined.

Treatment in this sample: oral pan-JAK inhibitor, 5-10 mg twice daily. Germline CDR1 LNHNV, CDR2 YYDKDF (reference sequence). V was trimmed by 0 bases and J by 5 bases, leaving 13 bases between them. This CDR3 is 15 amino acids long. The sequenced sample was CD4+ T cells sorted from blood, obtained at week 4, from a patient treated with tofacitinib. The sequence came from a human donor with alopecia areata. The genes are TRBV15 and TRBJ2-5; D ambiguous. The CDR3 sequence is CATSRDILVGETQYF. The CDR3 DNA sequence: TGTGCCACCAGCAGAGATATCCTAGTCGGGGAGACCCAGTACTTC.